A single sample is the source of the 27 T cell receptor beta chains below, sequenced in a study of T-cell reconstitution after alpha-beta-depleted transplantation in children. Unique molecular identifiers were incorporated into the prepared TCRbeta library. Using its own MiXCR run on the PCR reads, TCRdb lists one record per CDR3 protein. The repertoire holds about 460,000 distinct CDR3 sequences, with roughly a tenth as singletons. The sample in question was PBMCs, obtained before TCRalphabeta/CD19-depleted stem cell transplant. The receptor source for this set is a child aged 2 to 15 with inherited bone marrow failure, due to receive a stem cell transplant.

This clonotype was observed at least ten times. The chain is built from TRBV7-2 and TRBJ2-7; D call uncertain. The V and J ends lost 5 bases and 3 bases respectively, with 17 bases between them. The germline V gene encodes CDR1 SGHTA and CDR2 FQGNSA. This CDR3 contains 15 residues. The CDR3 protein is CASSRLAGYVYEQYF. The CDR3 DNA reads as TGTGCCAGCAGCCGCCTGGCAGGATATGTCTACGAGCAGTACTTC.

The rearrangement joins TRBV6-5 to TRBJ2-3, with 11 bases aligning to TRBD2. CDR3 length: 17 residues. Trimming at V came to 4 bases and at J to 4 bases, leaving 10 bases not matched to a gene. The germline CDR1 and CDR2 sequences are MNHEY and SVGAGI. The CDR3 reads CASSFTPTSGNPDTQYF. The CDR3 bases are TGTGCCAGCAGTTTCACGCCGACTAGCGGGAACCCAGATACGCAGTATTTT.

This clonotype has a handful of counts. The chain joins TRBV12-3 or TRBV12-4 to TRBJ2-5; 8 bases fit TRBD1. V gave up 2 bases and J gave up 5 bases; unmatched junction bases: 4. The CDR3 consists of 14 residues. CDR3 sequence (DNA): TGTGCCAGCAGTTTATACCAGGGGGCCGAGACCCAGTACTTC. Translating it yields CASSLYQGAETQYF.

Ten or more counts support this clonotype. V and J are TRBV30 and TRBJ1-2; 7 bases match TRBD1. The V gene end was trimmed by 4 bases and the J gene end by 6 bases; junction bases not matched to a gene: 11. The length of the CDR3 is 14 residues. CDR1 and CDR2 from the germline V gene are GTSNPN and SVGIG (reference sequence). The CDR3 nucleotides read TGTGCCTGGATAAGGGCAGGGGGGATCAATGGCTACACCTTC. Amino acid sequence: CAWIRAGGINGYTF.

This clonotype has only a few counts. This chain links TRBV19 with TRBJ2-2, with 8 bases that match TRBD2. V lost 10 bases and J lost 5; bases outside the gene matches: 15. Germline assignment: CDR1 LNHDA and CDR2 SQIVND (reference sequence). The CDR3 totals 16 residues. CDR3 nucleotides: TGTGCCATCCAGACTGCGGGAGGCCTTAGAACCGGGGAGCTGTTTTTT. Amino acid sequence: CAIQTAGGLRTGELFF. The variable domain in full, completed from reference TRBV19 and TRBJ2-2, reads DGGITQSPKYLFRKEGQNVTLSCEQNLNHDAMYWYRQDPGQGLRLIYYSQIVNDFQKGDIAEGYSVSREKKESFPLTVTSAQKNPTAFYLCAIQTAGGLRTGELFFGEGSRLTVL.

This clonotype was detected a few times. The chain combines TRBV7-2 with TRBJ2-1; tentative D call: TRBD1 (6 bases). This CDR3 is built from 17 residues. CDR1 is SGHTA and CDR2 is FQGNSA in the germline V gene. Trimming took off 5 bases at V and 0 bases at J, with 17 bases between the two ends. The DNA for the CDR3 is TGTGCCAGCAGCGAACAACCAGGACAGAGCTCCTACAATGAGCAGTTCTTC. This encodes CASSEQPGQSSYNEQFF.

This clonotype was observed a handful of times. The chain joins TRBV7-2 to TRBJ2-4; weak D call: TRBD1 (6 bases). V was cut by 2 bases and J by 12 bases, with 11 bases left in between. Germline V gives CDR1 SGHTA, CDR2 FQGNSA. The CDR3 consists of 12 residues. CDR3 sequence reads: CASSLWGPNQYF. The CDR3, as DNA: TGTGCCAGCAGCTTATGGGGGCCTAATCAGTACTTC.

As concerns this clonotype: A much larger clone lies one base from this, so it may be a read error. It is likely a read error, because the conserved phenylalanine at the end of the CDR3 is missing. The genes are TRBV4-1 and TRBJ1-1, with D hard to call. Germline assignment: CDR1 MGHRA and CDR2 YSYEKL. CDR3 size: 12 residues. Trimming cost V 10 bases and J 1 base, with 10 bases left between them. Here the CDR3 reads CATGVGNTEAFI. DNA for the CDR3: TGCGCCACCGGGGTGGGGAACACTGAAGCTTTCATT.

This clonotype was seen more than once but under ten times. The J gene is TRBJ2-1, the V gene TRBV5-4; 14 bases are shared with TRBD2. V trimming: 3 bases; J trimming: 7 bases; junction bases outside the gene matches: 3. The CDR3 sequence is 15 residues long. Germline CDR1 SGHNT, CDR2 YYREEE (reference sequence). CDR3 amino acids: CASSSGLAGENEQFF. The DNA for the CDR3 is TGTGCCAGCAGCTCGGGACTAGCGGGAGAAAATGAGCAGTTCTTC.

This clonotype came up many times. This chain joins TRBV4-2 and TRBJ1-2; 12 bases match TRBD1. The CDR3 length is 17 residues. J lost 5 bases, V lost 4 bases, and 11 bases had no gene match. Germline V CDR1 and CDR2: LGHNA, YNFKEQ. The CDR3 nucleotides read TGTGCCAGCAGCCCGACCGGGACAGGGGGCAAAGGGTATGGCTACACCTTC. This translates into CASSPTGTGGKGYGYTF.

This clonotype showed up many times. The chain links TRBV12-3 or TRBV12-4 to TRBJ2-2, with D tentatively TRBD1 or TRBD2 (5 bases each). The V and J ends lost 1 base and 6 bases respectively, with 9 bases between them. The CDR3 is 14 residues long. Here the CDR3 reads CASSLVGDPGELFF. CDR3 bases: TGTGCCAGCAGTTTAGTGGGGGACCCCGGGGAGCTGTTTTTT.

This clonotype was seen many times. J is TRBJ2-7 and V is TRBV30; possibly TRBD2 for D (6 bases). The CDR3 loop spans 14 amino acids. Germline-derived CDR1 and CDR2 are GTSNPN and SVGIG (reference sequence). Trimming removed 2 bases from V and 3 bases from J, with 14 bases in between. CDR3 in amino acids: CAWSIGGDLYEQYF. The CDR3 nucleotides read TGTGCCTGGAGTATCGGGGGAGACCTCTACGAGCAGTACTTC.

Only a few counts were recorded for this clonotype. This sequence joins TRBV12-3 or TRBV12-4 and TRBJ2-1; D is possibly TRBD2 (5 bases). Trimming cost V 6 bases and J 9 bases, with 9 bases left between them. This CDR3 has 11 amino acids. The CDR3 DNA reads TGTGCCAGCAGCACCCGGGGTGAGCAGTTCTTC. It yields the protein CASSTRGEQFF.

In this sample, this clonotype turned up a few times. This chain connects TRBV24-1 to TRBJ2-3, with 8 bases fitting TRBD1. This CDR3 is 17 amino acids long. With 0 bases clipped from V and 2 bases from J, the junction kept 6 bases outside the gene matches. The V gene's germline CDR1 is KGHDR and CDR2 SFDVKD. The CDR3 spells CATSDLPQGDHTDTQYF. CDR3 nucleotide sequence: TGTGCCACCAGTGATTTGCCACAGGGGGACCACACAGATACGCAGTATTTT.

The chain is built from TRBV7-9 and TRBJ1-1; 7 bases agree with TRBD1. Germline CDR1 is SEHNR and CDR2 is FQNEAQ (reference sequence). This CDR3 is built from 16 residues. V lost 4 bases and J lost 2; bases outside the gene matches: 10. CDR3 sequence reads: CASSWSLGQSNTEAFF. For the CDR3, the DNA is TGTGCCAGCAGCTGGAGCTTGGGACAGAGCAACACTGAAGCTTTCTTT.

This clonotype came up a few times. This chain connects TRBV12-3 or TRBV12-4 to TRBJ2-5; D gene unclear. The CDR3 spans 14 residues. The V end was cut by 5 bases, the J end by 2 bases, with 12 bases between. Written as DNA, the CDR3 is TGTGCCAGCAGTCAGATGGCGGTACAAGAGACCCAGTACTTC. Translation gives CASSQMAVQETQYF.

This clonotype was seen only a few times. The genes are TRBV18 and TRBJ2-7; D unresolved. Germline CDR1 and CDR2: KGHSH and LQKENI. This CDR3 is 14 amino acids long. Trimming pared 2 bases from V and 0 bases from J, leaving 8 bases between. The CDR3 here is CASSPGSASYEQYF. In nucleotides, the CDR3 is TGTGCCAGCTCACCAGGGTCGGCCTCCTACGAGCAGTACTTC.

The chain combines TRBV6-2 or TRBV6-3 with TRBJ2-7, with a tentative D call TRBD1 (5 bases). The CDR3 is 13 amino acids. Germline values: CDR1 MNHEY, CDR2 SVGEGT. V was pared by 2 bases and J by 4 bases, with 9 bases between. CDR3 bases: TGTGCCAGCAGTTACAGGGGCCGGTACGAGCAGTACTTC. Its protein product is CASSYRGRYEQYF.

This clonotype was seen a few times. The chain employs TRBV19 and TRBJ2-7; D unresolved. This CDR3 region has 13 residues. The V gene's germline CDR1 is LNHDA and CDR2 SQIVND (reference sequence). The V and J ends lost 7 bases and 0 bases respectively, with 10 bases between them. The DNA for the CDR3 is TGTGCCAGTACAACGGAGAGCTCCTACGAGCAGTACTTC. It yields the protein CASTTESSYEQYF.

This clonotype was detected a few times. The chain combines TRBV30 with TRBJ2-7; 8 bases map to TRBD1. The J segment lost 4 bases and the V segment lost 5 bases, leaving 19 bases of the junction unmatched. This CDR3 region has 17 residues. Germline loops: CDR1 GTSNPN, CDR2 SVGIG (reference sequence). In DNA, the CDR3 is TGTGCCTGGGGTCGTCCGGCAGGGGGCGCTTATCCATACGAGCAGTACTTC. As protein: CAWGRPAGGAYPYEQYF.

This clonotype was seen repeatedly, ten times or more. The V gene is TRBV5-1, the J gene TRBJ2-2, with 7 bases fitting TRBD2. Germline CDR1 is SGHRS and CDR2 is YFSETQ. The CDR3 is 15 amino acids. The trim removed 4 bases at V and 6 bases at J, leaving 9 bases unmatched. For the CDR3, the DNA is TGCGCCAGCAGCAGCGGACTAGTAGGGGCCGGGGAGCTGTTTTTT. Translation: CASSSGLVGAGELFF.

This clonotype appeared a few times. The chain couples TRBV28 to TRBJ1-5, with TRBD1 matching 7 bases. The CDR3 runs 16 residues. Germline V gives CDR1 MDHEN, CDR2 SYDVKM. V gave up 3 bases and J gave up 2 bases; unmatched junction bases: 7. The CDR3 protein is CASSFARQGGNQPQHF. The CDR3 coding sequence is TGTGCCAGCAGTTTCGCGAGACAGGGAGGCAATCAGCCCCAGCATTTT.

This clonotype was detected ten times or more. The CDR3 DNA is TGTGCCAGCAGCCATACAAGGACGGATTTCATGAACACTGAAGCTTTCTTT. It codes for CASSHTRTDFMNTEAFF. The rearrangement uses TRBV7-9 and TRBJ1-1, with unresolved D. Trimming removed 5 bases from V and 0 bases from J, with 19 bases in between. The CDR3 is 17 residues long. Germline V CDR1 and CDR2: SEHNR, FQNEAQ (reference sequence).

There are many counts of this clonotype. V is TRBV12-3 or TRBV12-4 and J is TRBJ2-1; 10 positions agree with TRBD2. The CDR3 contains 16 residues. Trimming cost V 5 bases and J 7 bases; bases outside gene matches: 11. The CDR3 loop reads CASSPPLAGVLNEQFF. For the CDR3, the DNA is TGTGCCAGCAGTCCCCCCCTAGCGGGAGTGTTGAATGAGCAGTTCTTC.

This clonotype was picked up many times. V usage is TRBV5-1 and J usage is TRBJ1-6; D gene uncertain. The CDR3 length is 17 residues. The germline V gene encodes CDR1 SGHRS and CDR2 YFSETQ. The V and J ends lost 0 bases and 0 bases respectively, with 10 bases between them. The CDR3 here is CASSLGVTSSYNSPLHF. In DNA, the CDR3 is TGCGCCAGCAGCTTGGGAGTCACGAGCTCCTATAATTCACCCCTCCACTTT.

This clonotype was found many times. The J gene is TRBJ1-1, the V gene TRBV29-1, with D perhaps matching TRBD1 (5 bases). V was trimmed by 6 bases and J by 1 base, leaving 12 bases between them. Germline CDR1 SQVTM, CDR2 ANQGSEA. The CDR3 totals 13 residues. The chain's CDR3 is CSVPPGANTEAFF. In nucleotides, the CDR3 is TGCAGCGTCCCACCCGGGGCGAACACTGAAGCTTTCTTT.

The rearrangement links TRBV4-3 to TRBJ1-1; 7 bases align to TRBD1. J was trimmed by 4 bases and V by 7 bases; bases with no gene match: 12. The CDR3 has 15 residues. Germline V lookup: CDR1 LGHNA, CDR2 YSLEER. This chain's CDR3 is CASTALRQGGTEAFF. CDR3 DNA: TGCGCCAGCACCGCACTCCGACAGGGAGGCACTGAAGCTTTCTTT.